What follows describes a single T cell receptor (beta chain). The source of the sample is a study of shared clonotypes between healthy human individuals. TCRdb's table, derived via immunoSEQ multiplex PCR, lists solely in-frame clones and lacks some. The sample records around 1,100,000 clones, approximately 77% being singletons. The CDR3 has 14 residues. Germline CDR1 PRHDT, CDR2 FYEKMQ (reference sequence). V was clipped by 7 bases and J by 3 bases, with 16 bases between them. The rearrangement links TRBV13 to TRBJ2-7, with D perhaps matching TRBD2 (6 bases). The clonotype originates from a man aged 18-30 years in good health. Some clones in this sample may be carry-over from other donors' samples. Sequencing used memory CD4+ T cells from PBMCs. The subset: CD45RA-negative fraction. CDR3 coding DNA: TGTGCCAGCACTCCGGGGGAGCGGAGCTACGAGCAGTACTTC. Residues: CASTPGERSYEQYF.